This T cell receptor beta chain was captured by sequencing in a study of T cells expressing NK-cell markers. In the study overall: Out of eight donors sequenced, seven tested HCMV-seropositive and the remaining one seronegative. General observations from the study: In about six donors, dominant CD3+CD56+NKG2C+ clones formed roughly 1.0-7.5% of CD8+ cells.

Note on this clonotype: Its antigen is unknown.

This CDR3 has 16 residues. Production of TCR beta cDNA relied on 5'RACE template switching with UMIs. After re-calling the 5' RACE reads, TCRdb lists one entry per CDR3 protein, DNA absent. The data include around 280,000 distinct CDR3 sequences; the top ten clones carry 0.39%. Sequencing used blood T cells: a sorted CD56 or NKG2C T cell subset, CD4+ or CD8+ T cells, or bulk PBMC T cells (not recorded which). The clonotype originates from a man between 18 and 35 years old in good health. The chain is built from TRBV12-3 or TRBV12-4 and TRBJ2-5; the TRBD2 assignment by TCRdb is unverifiable without DNA. CDR3 protein: CASSWASGRKEETQYF.